Listed below are T cell receptor beta chains from one sample, sequenced in a study of cytomegalovirus exposure and HLA in healthy donors. Only in-frame clones appear in the TCRdb table, and some are missing; sequencing was by immunoSEQ multiplex PCR. The sample yields 80,000 to 130,000 clones, around 80% seen once. The sequenced sample was PBMCs. The receptors were sampled from a woman in her fifties or sixties in good health and CMV-seropositive. The CDR3 runs from the conserved cysteine through the conserved F or W. Fields, in order: D gene, V gene, clone size, J gene, CDR3 DNA, CDR3 protein. The D gene is left open where the match is weak. Not all rows give a size; the values are once, few, many and, for expanded clones, a class.

d_gene: TRBD2; v_gene: TRBV25-1; abundance: NA; j_gene: TRBJ2-1; CDR3nt: TGTGCCAGCAGTGTGGCTAGCGGGGGGGCCCACAATGAGCAGTTCTTC; CDR3aa: CASSVASGGAHNEQFF
d_gene: NA; v_gene: TRBV7-9; abundance: NA; j_gene: TRBJ1-3; CDR3nt: TGCGCCAGCATCTACCCCAAGTCCGACTCTGGAAACACCATATATTTT; CDR3aa: CASIYPKSDSGNTIYF
d_gene: NA; v_gene: TRBV10-1; abundance: NA; j_gene: TRBJ2-7; CDR3nt: TGCGCCAGCAGTGAGTCTAGAATCACCGAGCAGTACTTC; CDR3aa: CASSESRITEQYF
d_gene: NA; v_gene: TRBV6-6; abundance: NA; j_gene: TRBJ1-1; CDR3nt: TGTGCCAGCAGTTACGGCCAGGGCACTGAAGCTTTCTTT; CDR3aa: CASSYGQGTEAFF
d_gene: TRBD1; v_gene: TRBV9; abundance: NA; j_gene: TRBJ2-7; CDR3nt: TGTGCCAGCAGCGTAGTTGGGACAGGGCGCGAGCAGTACTTC; CDR3aa: CASSVVGTGREQYF
d_gene: NA; v_gene: TRBV6-1; abundance: NA; j_gene: TRBJ2-1; CDR3nt: TGTGCCAGCAGTGGCGGGAACTCCTACAATGAGCAGTTCTTC; CDR3aa: CASSGGNSYNEQFF
d_gene: NA; v_gene: TRBV7-3; abundance: NA; j_gene: TRBJ1-4; CDR3nt: TGTGCTAGCAGCTTAAATCAGGGTGAAAAACTGTTTTTT; CDR3aa: CASSLNQGEKLFF
d_gene: NA; v_gene: TRBV7-7; abundance: NA; j_gene: TRBJ1-1; CDR3nt: TGTGCTAGCAGCCCGAAACCAGGGATTTGGGCTGAAGCTTTCTTT; CDR3aa: CASSPKPGIWAEAFF
d_gene: NA; v_gene: TRBV5-1; abundance: NA; j_gene: TRBJ2-5; CDR3nt: TGCGCCAGCAGCTTGGGGGCAGGGGAGACCCAGTACTTC; CDR3aa: CASSLGAGETQYF
d_gene: TRBD1; v_gene: TRBV6-5; abundance: few; j_gene: TRBJ1-2; CDR3nt: TGTGCCAGCACAGACAGGGCCGGCTACACCTTC; CDR3aa: CASTDRAGYTF
d_gene: NA; v_gene: TRBV7-9; abundance: NA; j_gene: TRBJ2-1; CDR3nt: TGTGCCAGCCGCAGACTCAACAATGAGCAGTTCTTC; CDR3aa: CASRRLNNEQFF
d_gene: TRBD1; v_gene: TRBV19; abundance: once; j_gene: TRBJ2-7; CDR3nt: TGTGCCAGTAGTATAATAGACAGGGCCTACGAGCAGTACTTC; CDR3aa: CASSIIDRAYEQYF
d_gene: TRBD1; v_gene: TRBV2; abundance: NA; j_gene: TRBJ1-5; CDR3nt: TGTGCCAGCAGTTTACAGGGGATTAGCAATCAGCCCCAGCATTTT; CDR3aa: CASSLQGISNQPQHF
d_gene: NA; v_gene: TRBV18; abundance: NA; j_gene: TRBJ1-5; CDR3nt: TGTGCCAGCTCGTCGGACTCTACTGTGGGTCAGCCCCAGCATTTT; CDR3aa: CASSSDSTVGQPQHF
d_gene: NA; v_gene: TRBV6-6; abundance: NA; j_gene: TRBJ1-2; CDR3nt: TGTGCCAGCACTGTCCTTGGACTTTCTAACTATGGCTACACCTTC; CDR3aa: CASTVLGLSNYGYTF
d_gene: NA; v_gene: TRBV6-4; abundance: NA; j_gene: TRBJ2-1; CDR3nt: TGTGCCAGCAGCATTGGCGGGGTCTCCTACAATGAGCAGTTCTTC; CDR3aa: CASSIGGVSYNEQFF
d_gene: NA; v_gene: TRBV19; abundance: NA; j_gene: TRBJ2-5; CDR3nt: TGTGCCAGTAGTATGAGTGCCACGGAGACCCAGTACTTC; CDR3aa: CASSMSATETQYF
d_gene: NA; v_gene: TRBV6-1; abundance: NA; j_gene: TRBJ1-1; CDR3nt: TGTGCCAGCAGTGAATCGGGACAGAACACTGAAGCTTTCTTT; CDR3aa: CASSESGQNTEAFF
d_gene: TRBD1; v_gene: TRBV9; abundance: few; j_gene: TRBJ1-1; CDR3nt: TGTGCCAGCACGTTCGATGCGGGTCCGGGACAGGTAAACACTGAAGCTTTCTTT; CDR3aa: CASTFDAGPGQVNTEAFF
d_gene: TRBD1; v_gene: TRBV30; abundance: few; j_gene: TRBJ1-1; CDR3nt: TGTGCCTGGATTGATTTAGGGACAGGGAAGACTGAAGCTTTCTTT; CDR3aa: CAWIDLGTGKTEAFF
d_gene: NA; v_gene: TRBV10-3; abundance: NA; j_gene: TRBJ2-2; CDR3nt: TGTGCCATCAGTGTCTCTGGGAAGAACGGGGGCACCGGGGAGCTGTTTTTT; CDR3aa: CAISVSGKNGGTGELFF
d_gene: TRBD2; v_gene: TRBV15; abundance: NA; j_gene: TRBJ2-2; CDR3nt: TGTGCCACCAGCCCCGAGGGCGGGAGTAAAACCGGGGAGCTGTTTTTT; CDR3aa: CATSPEGGSKTGELFF